The T cell receptor beta chain described here comes from a study of read filtering for tumor transcriptome and immune sequencing. Study background: By R-ISS, stages I, II and III held 8, 16 and 7 patients.

The CDR3 runs to 18 residues. Losses at the gene ends were 4 bases for V and 0 bases for J; bases not matched to a gene: 11. In germline, CDR1 is SQVTM, CDR2 ANQGSEA. This clonotype appeared many times. Molecular barcoded adaptors covering alpha/delta and beta/gamma chains were used on approximately 440 ng RNA. TCRdb redid the calling of the reads with MiXCR, one entry per CDR3 protein. In the table there are about 86,000 distinct CDR3 sequences, around 12% of which are singletons. Source material: a population of CD138-negative cells sorted from bone marrow. This TCR came from a donor over 35 with multiple myeloma. The chain employs TRBV29-1 and TRBJ2-1; 11 bases map to TRBD2. The CDR3 loop is CSVVLAGVVFVSYNEQFF. Here the CDR3 DNA reads TGCAGCGTTGTACTAGCGGGAGTAGTATTCGTCTCCTACAATGAGCAGTTCTTC.